The present T cell receptor beta chain was sequenced within a study of cytomegalovirus exposure and HLA in healthy donors. Looked up from germline, CDR1 is SGDLS and CDR2 is YYNGEE. V trimming: 0 bases; J trimming: 0 bases; junction bases outside the gene matches: 2. This CDR3 has 16 amino acids. The primer mix had 60 Vbeta and 13 Jbeta primers. Sequencing used immunoSEQ multiplex PCR; TCRdb keeps in-frame clones, though not all of them. Of around 130,000 clones listed, 75% to 85% are singletons. This chain joins TRBV9 and TRBJ2-1, with 8 bases matching TRBD2. The TCR sequence derives from a man aged 18 to 29 in good health and CMV-seronegative. Source material: PBMCs. CDR3 bases: TGTGCCAGCAGCGTAGGAGCGGGGGACTCCTACAATGAGCAGTTCTTC. Its translation: CASSVGAGDSYNEQFF.